This record looks at one T cell receptor beta chain sequence and its context. This may come from a read error, since a much larger clone is one base off. A constant-region primer served to make TCR beta cDNA from around 540 ng total RNA. ARM-PCR, slightly modified, supplied the TCR beta libraries through three nested multiplex PCR rounds. Two initial PCR rounds of approximately 10 cycles each paired TRBV1-TRBV30 forward primers with a C-beta reverse primer. One entry per CDR3 protein, called by TCRdb with MiXCR from the multiplex PCR reads. The sample carries 99,000 or so distinct CDR3 sequences, 82% recorded once. The source of the sample is a study of tumor-infiltrating lymphocytes in primary liver carcinoma. V was pared by 6 bases and J by 0 bases, with 12 bases between. The CDR3 runs 15 residues. Germline-derived CDR1 and CDR2 are MDHEN and SYDVKM. The study co-extracted DNA and RNA from approximately 20-30 mg of unsorted bulk tissue.

The receptor was derived from a man in his forties with primary liver carcinoma and hepatitis B virus infection. The chain uses TRBV28 and TRBJ2-1; D may be TRBD2 (5 bases). The specimen sequenced was liver tumor tissue from sampling region 3. This sample's subset: tumor region T3, left-lateral pole. Here the CDR3 DNA reads TGTGCCAGCAGAAATAGCGAGAACTCCTACAATGAGCAGTTCTTC. It encodes CASRNSENSYNEQFF.